These 5 T cell receptor beta chains were all obtained from the same sample, sequenced in a study of blood T cell repertoires in COVID-19. Generated by immunoSEQ multiplex PCR, the TCRdb table keeps only in-frame clones and is missing some. In the table there are some 93,000 clones, less than 90% of which are singletons. The sample taken for sequencing was peripheral blood. Receptors originate from a man aged 55 to 70 with acute or convalescent COVID-19.

The V and J genes are TRBV11-1 and TRBJ1-1, with a weak D call TRBD1 (5 bases). The germline V gene encodes CDR1 SGHAT and CDR2 FQDESV (reference sequence). The CDR3 runs to 14 residues. V lost 0 bases and J lost 5, with 10 bases in between. The CDR3 sequence is CASSLAGGGTEAFF. The CDR3 DNA follows: TGTGCCAGCAGCTTAGCGGGGGGAGGGACTGAAGCTTTCTTT. Variable domain in full (rest from reference TRBV11-1 and TRBJ1-1): EAEVAQSPRYKITEKSQAVAFWCDPISGHATLYWYRQILGQGPELLVQFQDESVVDDSQLPKDRFSAERLKGVDSTLKIQPAELGDSAMYLCASSLAGGGTEAFFGQGTRLTVV.

The chain links TRBV2 to TRBJ2-7; weak D call: TRBD1 (6 bases). Looked up from germline, CDR1 is SNHLY and CDR2 is FYNNEI. V was trimmed by 10 bases and J by 3 bases, leaving 10 bases between them. The CDR3 covers 11 residues. The CDR3: CAIGQSYEQYF. DNA for the CDR3: TGTGCCATCGGACAGAGCTACGAGCAGTACTTC. The full variable domain, in which reference TRBV2 and TRBJ2-7 provide the parts outside the CDR3, is EPEVTQTPSHQVTQMGQEVILRCVPISNHLYFYWYRQILGQKVEFLVSFYNNEISEKSEIFDDQFSVERPDGSNFTLKIRSTKLEDSAMYFCAIGQSYEQYFGPGTRLTVT.

For the CDR3, the DNA is TGTGCCAGCAGCTTAGCGGGCTCTCCAGAGAACACTGAAGCTTTCTTT. The encoded protein is CASSLAGSPENTEAFF. The chain recombines TRBV7-9 with TRBJ1-1; D not resolved. The germline CDR1 and CDR2 sequences are SEHNR and FQNEAQ (reference sequence). This CDR3 has 16 amino acids. The V and J ends lost 0 bases and 1 base respectively, with 12 bases between them.

The chain combines TRBV7-9 with TRBJ2-1, with 12 bases fitting TRBD2. V trimming: 6 bases; J trimming: 0 bases; junction bases outside the gene matches: 6. The CDR3 extends over 17 amino acids. CDR1 SEHNR and CDR2 FQNEAQ come from the germline V gene (reference sequence). CDR3 loop: CASRQTSGRSSYNEQFF. The CDR3 DNA follows: TGTGCCAGCAGGCAAACTAGCGGGAGGAGCTCCTACAATGAGCAGTTCTTC.

The chain has TRBV6-2 or TRBV6-3 and TRBJ1-5; 7 nucleotides agree with TRBD1. This CDR3 spans 15 amino acids. Trimming at V came to 6 bases and at J to 6 bases, leaving 11 bases not matched to a gene. CDR1 is MNHEY, CDR2 SVGEGT, per germline. The CDR3 region has the DNA TGTGCCAGCAGCCAAAGCACAGGGGAGAGTCAGCCCCAGCATTTT. Protein: CASSQSTGESQPQHF.